Listed below are T cell receptor beta chains from one sample, sequenced in a study of beta chain features in type 1 diabetes. TCRdb keeps only in-frame clones here, not all; method: immunoSEQ multiplex PCR. Of hundreds of thousands of clones in the sample, roughly 13% are singletons; the top ten hold 0.022%. What was sequenced was naive CD4+ T cells from blood. The source is a man between 18 and 35 years old with type 1 diabetes. CDR3s include the opening cysteine and the closing phenylalanine or tryptophan. D genes are given only for firm matches. Expanded clones get a size class; other rows say once, few or many, or leave the size out.

J gene: TRBJ1-2; D gene: TRBD1; V gene: TRBV30; clone size: .; CDR3 protein: CAWSIQGVGYTF; CDR3 DNA: TGTGCCTGGAGTATCCAGGGGGTTGGCTACACCTTC
J gene: TRBJ2-7; D gene: .; V gene: TRBV19; clone size: few; CDR3 protein: CASSVSRDTYEQYF; CDR3 DNA: TGTGCCAGTAGTGTGTCCAGGGATACCTACGAGCAGTACTTC
J gene: TRBJ2-5; D gene: TRBD2; V gene: TRBV10-3; clone size: few; CDR3 protein: CAISAGGGAQETQYF; CDR3 DNA: TGTGCCATCAGTGCCGGGGGAGGGGCCCAAGAGACCCAGTACTTC
J gene: TRBJ2-2; D gene: TRBD1; V gene: TRBV28; clone size: .; CDR3 protein: CASSFGDRGSGELFF; CDR3 DNA: TGTGCCAGCAGTTTTGGAGACAGGGGGTCCGGGGAGCTGTTTTTT
J gene: TRBJ2-3; D gene: .; V gene: TRBV30; clone size: .; CDR3 protein: CAWSYSTDTQYF; CDR3 DNA: TGTGCCTGGAGTTACAGTACAGATACGCAGTATTTT
J gene: TRBJ2-1; D gene: TRBD1; V gene: TRBV5-1; clone size: .; CDR3 protein: CASSGGTGYGEQFF; CDR3 DNA: TGCGCCAGCAGCGGAGGGACAGGGTATGGTGAGCAGTTCTTC
J gene: TRBJ2-1; D gene: .; V gene: TRBV12-5; clone size: .; CDR3 protein: CASGLSQGGYNEQFF; CDR3 DNA: TGTGCTAGTGGTTTAAGCCAGGGAGGCTACAATGAGCAGTTCTTC
J gene: TRBJ1-1; D gene: .; V gene: TRBV5-1; clone size: .; CDR3 protein: CASSLVQGGTEAFF; CDR3 DNA: TGCGCCAGCAGCTTGGTACAGGGTGGCACTGAAGCTTTCTTT
J gene: TRBJ2-1; D gene: .; V gene: TRBV6-1; clone size: few; CDR3 protein: CASEATPSSYNEQFF; CDR3 DNA: TGTGCCAGCGAAGCAACCCCAAGCTCCTACAATGAGCAGTTCTTC
J gene: TRBJ2-4; D gene: TRBD1; V gene: TRBV30; clone size: .; CDR3 protein: CAWTIGQGLYKNIQCF; CDR3 DNA: TGTGCCTGGACCATCGGACAGGGTCTTTACAAAAACATTCAGTGCTTC
J gene: TRBJ2-1; D gene: .; V gene: TRBV6-5; clone size: .; CDR3 protein: CASSLSGRQFF; CDR3 DNA: TGTGCCAGCAGTTTGTCTGGCAGGCAGTTCTTC
J gene: TRBJ1-1; D gene: TRBD1; V gene: TRBV4-1; clone size: .; CDR3 protein: CASRLTGGTEAFF; CDR3 DNA: TGCGCCAGCAGACTTACAGGGGGCACTGAAGCTTTCTTT
J gene: TRBJ2-3; D gene: TRBD2; V gene: TRBV29-1; clone size: .; CDR3 protein: CSGKRGEKDTQYF; CDR3 DNA: TGCAGCGGCAAGCGGGGGGAAAAAGATACGCAGTATTTT
J gene: TRBJ2-3; D gene: TRBD1; V gene: TRBV5-4; clone size: few; CDR3 protein: CASSYWDRDPDTQYF; CDR3 DNA: TGTGCCAGCAGCTACTGGGACAGGGACCCAGATACGCAGTATTTT
J gene: TRBJ2-7; D gene: .; V gene: TRBV29-1; clone size: few; CDR3 protein: CSAVEGQLAYEQYF; CDR3 DNA: TGCAGCGCCGTGGAGGGACAGTTAGCCTACGAGCAGTACTTC
J gene: TRBJ2-4; D gene: TRBD1; V gene: TRBV7-8; clone size: .; CDR3 protein: CASSQGTGGTILAKNIQYF; CDR3 DNA: TGTGCCAGCAGCCAAGGGACAGGGGGTACCATACTAGCCAAAAACATTCAGTACTTC
J gene: TRBJ2-7; D gene: .; V gene: TRBV5-6; clone size: once; CDR3 protein: CASSLRTVSYEQYF; CDR3 DNA: TGTGCCAGCAGCTTGCGAACAGTCTCCTACGAGCAGTACTTC
J gene: TRBJ2-7; D gene: .; V gene: TRBV4-1; clone size: .; CDR3 protein: CASSRGREQYF; CDR3 DNA: TGCGCCAGCAGCCGGGGACGCGAGCAGTACTTC
J gene: TRBJ1-6; D gene: TRBD1; V gene: TRBV30; clone size: few; CDR3 protein: CAWSVMGQGNSPLHF; CDR3 DNA: TGTGCCTGGAGTGTCATGGGACAGGGGAATTCACCCCTCCACTTT
J gene: TRBJ1-2; D gene: .; V gene: TRBV9; clone size: .; CDR3 protein: CASSVATNSNYGYTF; CDR3 DNA: TGTGCCAGCAGCGTAGCCACCAACTCTAACTATGGCTACACCTTC
J gene: TRBJ2-3; D gene: TRBD1; V gene: TRBV13; clone size: few; CDR3 protein: CASSLWDRPTDTQYF; CDR3 DNA: TGTGCCAGCAGCCTGTGGGACAGACCAACAGATACGCAGTATTTT